The present T cell receptor beta chain was sequenced within a study of OX40 agonist ivuxolimab in advanced cancers. Study details: It was permissible to have had prior anti-PD-1, anti-PD-L1 or anti-CTLA-4 therapy, and more than 30% had some. General study findings and limits: With doses of 0.1 to 3.0 mg/kg, CD4+ and CD8+ blood T cells had undergone clonal expansion by week 6. Also showing low normalized T-cell clonal expansion were some of the nonresponders.

Remarks on this clone: What it binds is unknown.

Assay: immunoSEQ multiplex PCR; the TCRdb copy retains only in-frame clones and omits some. The table records some 80,000 clones, almost 85% of them present only once. The sequence came from an adult with an advanced solid tumor such as melanoma, head and neck, liver or kidney cancer. Sequencing was performed on CD4+ or CD8+ T cells sorted from blood, taken in a trial of the OX40 agonist ivuxolimab.

CDR3 in amino acids: CASSRTQETQYF. In nucleotides, the CDR3 is TGTGCCAGCAGCAGGACCCAAGAGACCCAGTACTTC. The rearrangement uses TRBV28 and TRBJ2-5; the D is unclear. The CDR3 length is 12 residues. V gave up 6 bases and J gave up 1 base, with 6 bases separating them. Germline CDR1 MDHEN, CDR2 SYDVKM.